This entry is about one T cell receptor beta chain. What it binds is not known. TCRdb called the reads again in MiXCR, with one record for every CDR3 protein. The sample has hundreds of thousands of distinct CDR3 sequences, around 32% seen once. This CDR3 has 15 residues. Germline CDR1 reads SGHTA; CDR2 reads FQGNSA. J gave up 9 bases and V 1 base, and 8 bases lay outside the gene matches. This entry belongs to a study of T cell repertoires in cytomegalovirus infection. Whole-study context: TCR beta signatures that were public indicated CMV infection and matching HLA type.

The clonotype originates from a human donor in good health (CMV status not recorded). Some clones in this sample may be carry-over from other donors' samples. Here the sequenced sample was cultured PBMCs, taken from culture after CMV antigen stimulation. The chain is built from TRBV7-2 and TRBJ1-2; TRBD1 matches 10 bases. CDR3 coding DNA: TGTGCCAGCAGCTTAGGAGCACCGGGACAGGGGAGCTACACCTTC. It is translated as CASSLGAPGQGSYTF.